The T cell receptor beta chain under discussion was sequenced for a study of blood T cells in healthy people across ages (dated by TCRdb to between 2014 and 2017). As for the study more broadly: In model experiments, template switching captured about one uniquely barcoded TCR beta cDNA molecule for every two T cells. The study analyzed two additional independent replicas of 1 million unique cDNA reads from the same blood draw for two donors, one aged 18 to 30 and one aged 80 or older. To avoid experimental bias, donors of different ages were spread randomly across the sequencing lanes. The donors were split into four age groups: young (average 16 years), middle-aged (over 35), aged (over 55) and long-lived (under 90). Using deep sequencing normalized with unique cDNA molecular identifiers, the study measured how TCR beta repertoire diversity changes with age.

The library was generated by 5' RACE. The sample was run on an Illumina HiSeq 2500. The second PCR ran for roughly 7 to 12 cycles and used a J-beta primer mix along with a sample-barcoded 5' primer. A template-switch 5' adaptor carrying 12 random nucleotides introduced a unique molecular identifier onto each TCR beta cDNA molecule. Each sample yielded at least 3 million CDR3-containing paired-end reads. First-strand cDNA was synthesized from all RNA with the Mint cDNA synthesis kit, primed by a TRBC-specific oligonucleotide. After uracil-DNA glycosylase treatment, a first 18-cycle PCR used universal primers M1SS and BC2_uni_R on all cDNA. The paper's processing steps were these. For normalization, 1 million high-quality reads, each with a distinct molecular identifier, were randomly selected from each sample. Reads sharing molecular identifiers were discarded rather than binned into consensus sequences. MiTCR, with a Q25 quality threshold and the strictest error-elimination algorithm, was used for CDR3 identification, clonotype clustering and error correction. A nonparametric unseen species model with Euler transformation was used to estimate lower-bound total TCR beta diversity. Through fastp at Q25 and MiXCR, TCRdb rebuilt clones from the public reads, retaining in-frame beta chains. Every distinct CDR3 protein forms one entry, paired with its most common genes and DNA. These V and J calls derive from TCRdb rather than the authors' analysis. Here the sample has some 920,000 distinct CDR3 sequences; roughly 51% occur a single time. The biggest ten clones account for 20% to 25% of the sample.

The approximately 39 donors, aged about 6 to 100 years, were systemically healthy Caucasian individuals from Russia. Approximately 10 milliliters of peripheral blood were collected from each donor into EDTA-treated Vacutainer tubes. Ficoll-Paque density-gradient centrifugation was used to isolate PBMCs, with at least 6.5 million obtained per sample. Total RNA, at least 5 micrograms per sample, was extracted from PBMCs with Trizol reagent. For every donor, an aliquot of PBMCs went through flow cytometry to measure the percentages of naive CD45RAhigh/CD27high T cells. Trimming takes 6 bases off V and 4 bases off J; junction bases not matched to a gene: 7. Spanning cysteine to phenylalanine, the CDR3 consists of 14 amino acids. Of all the DNA, just the CDR3 is kept, 42 bases in frame from base 1. Looking up the germline V gene yields CDR1 SNHLY and CDR2 FYNNEI. This clonotype was counted a few times. Its cognate antigen has yet to be identified. No per-base quality is available; no much larger clone lies one base away.

The investigation overall reported the following: Estimates of total diversity based on one million sequenced T cells were considered lower bounds and underestimates. Bulk unsorted PBMC profiling prevented conclusive comparison of naive and antigen-experienced compartments. Compared with the aged group, more naive CD4+ T cells, fewer expanded clones and increased TCR diversity were shown by the long-lived group, suggesting age selection. As age increased, observed TCR beta diversity per million T cells dropped in a roughly linear way, and a significant reduction was already evident by age 40. Donor CMV infection status was unknown, potentially confounding age-related changes in expanded clonotypes. Observed TCR beta diversity correlated strongly with the percentage of naive T cells measured by flow cytometry.

This sequence originates from a woman aged 60 to 75 in good health. Sample: blood. The chain links TRBV2 with TRBJ1-2, and 8 bases in between align with TRBD1. The CDR3 corresponds to CASRVGQGGYGYTF. Read as DNA, the sequence is TGTGCCAGCAGGGTTGGACAGGGTGGCTATGGCTACACCTTC.